The source of this T cell receptor beta chain is a study of T-cell reconstitution after alpha-beta-depleted transplantation in children. General study results and limits: Surviving recipient T cells and thymic progenitors underlay high day-60 TCRbeta diversity in some patients. At the one-year point after transplant, T-cell counts and TCRbeta diversity were found to come mostly from T cells that had been newly produced. Alpha-beta T cells about two months after transplant reportedly derived from several hundred expanded graft clones.

During its preparation, the TCRbeta library received unique molecular identifiers. TCRdb passed the PCR reads through MiXCR, listing each CDR3 protein once. The table has about 980,000 distinct CDR3 sequences, about 31% seen once. This clonotype was counted a few times. Its antigen is not identified. The TCR originated in a boy younger than two who had a stem cell transplant for SCID, so the T cells may come from the graft donor. This specimen was PBMCs, mostly from graft donor cells, taken 360 days after TCRalphabeta/CD19-depleted stem cell transplant.

The CDR3 nucleotides are TGTGCCAGCAGCTTAGCCCGGACCTCCTACGAGCAGTACTTC. Its translation is CASSLARTSYEQYF. The V and J genes are TRBV7-2 and TRBJ2-7; D gene ambiguous. Trimming stripped 0 bases from V and 0 bases from J, with 6 bases between. The CDR3 contains 14 residues. Germline V CDR1 and CDR2: SGHTA, FQGNSA.